This entry lists 10 T cell receptor beta chains sequenced from one sample in a study of shared clonotypes between healthy human individuals. This table comes from immunoSEQ multiplex PCR, and its TCRdb copy is limited to in-frame clones, with some not included. The sample gives 1,400,000 or so clones, around 98.5% of which show up once; about 0.4% is in the top ten. Sequenced: naive CD4+ T cells sorted from blood. Subset indicated: CD45RA+ positively selected. These receptors all come from a man between 25 and 39 years old in good health.

The chain links TRBV27 to TRBJ1-5, with D perhaps TRBD1 (6 bases). Per germline, CDR1 MNHEY and CDR2 SMNVEV (reference sequence). This CDR3 spans 14 amino acids. V lost 3 bases and J 7 bases, leaving 13 bases between the germline ends. Here the CDR3 DNA reads TGTGCCAGCAGTTTCTCAGGGGCTGGGCAGCCCCAGCATTTT. This translates into CASSFSGAGQPQHF.

To note about this clone: The same CDR3 is also encoded by other DNA sequences in this sample. The chain links TRBV7-2 to TRBJ1-3; D ambiguous. Trimming stripped 2 bases from V and 4 bases from J, with 3 bases between. The CDR3 contains 12 residues. CDR1 is SGHTA and CDR2 is FQGNSA in the germline V gene. The CDR3 bases are TGTGCCAGCAGCTTACAAGGAAACACCATATATTTT. Translating it yields CASSLQGNTIYF.

J is TRBJ2-2 and V is TRBV2; TRBD2 aligns across 7 bases. Germline CDR1 reads SNHLY; CDR2 reads FYNNEI. The junction had 1 base not matched to a gene; V was cut back by 6 bases and J by 0 bases. CDR3 length equals 14 residues. In nucleotides, the CDR3 is TGTGCCAGCAGGGCGGGGGCGAACACCGGGGAGCTGTTTTTT. Translation: CASRAGANTGELFF.

The V and J genes are TRBV29-1 and TRBJ2-7; D gene ambiguous. Per germline, CDR1 SQVTM and CDR2 ANQGSEA. V was trimmed by 5 bases and J by 6 bases, leaving 8 bases between them. This CDR3 is 10 amino acids long. The CDR3 sequence is CSVKLVEQYF. The CDR3 nucleotides are TGCAGCGTTAAACTGGTCGAGCAGTACTTC.

J is TRBJ2-2 and V is TRBV21-1; the tabulated D call, TRBD2, remains unverified against the DNA. TRBV21-1 is listed as a pseudogene. This CDR3 is built from 14 residues. CDR3 amino acids: CASRLAGGEGELFF. Here the CDR3 DNA reads TGTGCCAGCAGACTAGCGGGAGGGGAGGGGGAGCTGTTTTTT.

The chain recombines TRBV5-4 with TRBJ2-3; 9 bases align to TRBD1. J was trimmed by 0 bases and V by 5 bases; bases with no gene match: 4. The CDR3 totals 15 residues. The germline CDR1 and CDR2 sequences are SGHNT and YYREEE (reference sequence). The CDR3 DNA sequence: TGTGCCAGCAGACCGGACAGGGGTAGCACAGATACGCAGTATTTT. Amino acids: CASRPDRGSTDTQYF. Looking up the rest from reference TRBV5-4 and TRBJ2-3 gives the full variable domain: ETGVTQSPTHLIKTRGQQVTLRCSSQSGHNTVSWYQQALGQGPQFIFQYYREEENGRGNFPPRFSGLQFPNYSSELNVNALELDDSALYLCASRPDRGSTDTQYFGPGTRLTVL.

The rearrangement uses TRBV5-1 and TRBJ2-1; 15 bases fit TRBD2. Germline CDR1 is SGHRS and CDR2 is YFSETQ. V lost 4 bases and J lost 7; bases outside the gene matches: 6. The CDR3 runs to 16 residues. The chain's CDR3 is CASSTGLAGGQNEQFF. Here the CDR3 DNA reads TGCGCCAGCAGCACGGGACTAGCGGGAGGCCAAAATGAGCAGTTCTTC. Supplemented by reference TRBV5-1 and TRBJ2-1, the full variable domain reads KAGVTQTPRYLIKTRGQQVTLSCSPISGHRSVSWYQQTPGQGLQFLFEYFSETQRNKGNFPGRFSGRQFSNSRSEMNVSTLELGDSALYLCASSTGLAGGQNEQFFGPGTRLTVL.

The rearrangement uses TRBV29-1 and TRBJ2-5, with D unresolved. The CDR3 consists of 11 residues. V lost 7 bases and J 5 bases, leaving 11 bases between the germline ends. Per the germline V gene, CDR1 is SQVTM and CDR2 is ANQGSEA. CDR3 amino acids: CSARFGETQYF. CDR3 coding DNA: TGCAGCGCTCGTTTCGGGGAGACCCAGTACTTC.

J is TRBJ2-5 and V is TRBV29-1, with a possible D match to TRBD2 (5 bases). Germline assignment: CDR1 SQVTM and CDR2 ANQGSEA. The length of the CDR3 is 13 residues. V dropped 6 bases and J dropped 5 bases, with 16 bases sitting between them. DNA for the CDR3: TGCAGCGTCCTCTCCCTGAGGGCTGAGACCCAGTACTTC. Protein: CSVLSLRAETQYF.

The genes are TRBV11-3 and TRBJ2-1; TRBD1 aligns across 12 bases. V shed 5 bases and J 8 bases; nucleotides not matched to a gene: 10. The CDR3 covers 16 residues. Germline V gene lookup returns CDR1 SGHNT and CDR2 YENEEA. CDR3 sequence: CASSTPGGQGAYEQFF. As DNA, the CDR3 is TGTGCCAGCAGCACCCCAGGGGGACAGGGGGCCTATGAGCAGTTCTTC.